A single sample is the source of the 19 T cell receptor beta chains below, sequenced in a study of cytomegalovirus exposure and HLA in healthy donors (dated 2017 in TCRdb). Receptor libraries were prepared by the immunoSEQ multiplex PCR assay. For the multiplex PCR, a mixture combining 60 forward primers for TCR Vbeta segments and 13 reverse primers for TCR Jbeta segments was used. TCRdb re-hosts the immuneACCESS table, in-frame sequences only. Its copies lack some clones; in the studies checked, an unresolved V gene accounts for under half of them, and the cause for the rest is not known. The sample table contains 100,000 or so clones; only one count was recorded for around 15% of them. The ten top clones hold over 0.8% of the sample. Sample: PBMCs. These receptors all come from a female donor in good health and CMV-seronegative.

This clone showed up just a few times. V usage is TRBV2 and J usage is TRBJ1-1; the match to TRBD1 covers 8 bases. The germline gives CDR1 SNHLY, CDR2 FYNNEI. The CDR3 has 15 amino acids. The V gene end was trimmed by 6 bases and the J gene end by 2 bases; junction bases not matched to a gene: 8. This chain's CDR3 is CASRTRTGHNTEAFF. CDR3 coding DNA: TGTGCCAGCAGGACCCGGACAGGGCATAACACTGAAGCTTTCTTT.

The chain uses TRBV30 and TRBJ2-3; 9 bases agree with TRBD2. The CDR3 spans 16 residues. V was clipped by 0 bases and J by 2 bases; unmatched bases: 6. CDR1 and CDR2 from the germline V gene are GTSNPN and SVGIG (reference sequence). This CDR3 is CAWSVWSGGITDTQYF. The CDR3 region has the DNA TGTGCCTGGAGTGTATGGAGCGGGGGGATCACAGATACGCAGTATTTT.

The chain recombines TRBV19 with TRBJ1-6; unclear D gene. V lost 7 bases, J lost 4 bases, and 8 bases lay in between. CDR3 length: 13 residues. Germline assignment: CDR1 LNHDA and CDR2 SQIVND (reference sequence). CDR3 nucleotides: TGTGCCAGTAAAGGCGGGTATAATTCACCCCTCCACTTT. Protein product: CASKGGYNSPLHF.

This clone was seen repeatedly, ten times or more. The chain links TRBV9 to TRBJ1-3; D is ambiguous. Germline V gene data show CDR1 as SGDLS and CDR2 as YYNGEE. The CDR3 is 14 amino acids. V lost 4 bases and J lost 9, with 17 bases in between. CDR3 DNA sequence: TGTGCCAGCAGCCCTACACCTAGTGAAAGCACCATATATTTT. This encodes CASSPTPSESTIYF.

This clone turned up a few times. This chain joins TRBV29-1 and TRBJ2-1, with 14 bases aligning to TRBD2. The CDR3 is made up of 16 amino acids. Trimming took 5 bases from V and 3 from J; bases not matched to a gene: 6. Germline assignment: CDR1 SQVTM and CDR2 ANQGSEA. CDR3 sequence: CSVRLAGGRVYNEQFF. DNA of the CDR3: TGCAGCGTTCGACTAGCGGGAGGGAGGGTCTACAATGAGCAGTTCTTC.

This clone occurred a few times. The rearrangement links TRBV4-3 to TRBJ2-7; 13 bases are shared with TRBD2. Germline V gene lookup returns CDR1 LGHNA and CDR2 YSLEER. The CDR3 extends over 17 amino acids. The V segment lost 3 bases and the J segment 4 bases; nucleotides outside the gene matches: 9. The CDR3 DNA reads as TGCGCCAGCAGCCAGGGCCCAGGGACTAGCGGGATGTACGAGCAGTACTTC. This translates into CASSQGPGTSGMYEQYF.

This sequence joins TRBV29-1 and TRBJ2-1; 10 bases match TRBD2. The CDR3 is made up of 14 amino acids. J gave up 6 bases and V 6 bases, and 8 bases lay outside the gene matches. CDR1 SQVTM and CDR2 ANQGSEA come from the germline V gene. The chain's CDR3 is CSVASGRWTNEQFF. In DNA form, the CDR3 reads TGCAGCGTGGCTAGCGGGAGATGGACCAATGAGCAGTTCTTC.

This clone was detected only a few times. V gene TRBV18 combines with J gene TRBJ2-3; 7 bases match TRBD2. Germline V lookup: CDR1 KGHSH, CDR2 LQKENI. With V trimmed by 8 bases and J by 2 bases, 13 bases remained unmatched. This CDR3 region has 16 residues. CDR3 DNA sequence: TGTGCCAGCCGTAATGGGCTAGCGGAATTCACAGATACGCAGTATTTT. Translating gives CASRNGLAEFTDTQYF. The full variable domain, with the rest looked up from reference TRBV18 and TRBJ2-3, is NAGVMQNPRHLVRRRGQEARLRCSPMKGHSHVYWYRQLPEEGLKFMVYLQKENIIDESGMPKERFSAEFPKEGPSILRIQQVVRGDSAAYFCASRNGLAEFTDTQYFGPGTRLTVL.

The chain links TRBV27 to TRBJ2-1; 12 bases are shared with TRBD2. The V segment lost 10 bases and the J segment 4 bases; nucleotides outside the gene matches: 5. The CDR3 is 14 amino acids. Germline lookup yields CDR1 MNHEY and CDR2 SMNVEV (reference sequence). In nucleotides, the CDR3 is TGTGCCACCTCCGGGACTAGCGGGTACAATGAGCAGTTCTTC. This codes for CATSGTSGYNEQFF.

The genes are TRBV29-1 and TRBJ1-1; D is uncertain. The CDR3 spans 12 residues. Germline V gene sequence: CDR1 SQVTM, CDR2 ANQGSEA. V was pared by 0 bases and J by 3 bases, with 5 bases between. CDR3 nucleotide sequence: TGCAGCGTTGAAGATAGATACACTGAAGCTTTCTTT. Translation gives CSVEDRYTEAFF. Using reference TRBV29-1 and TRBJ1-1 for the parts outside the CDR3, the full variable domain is SAVISQKPSRDICQRGTSLTIQCQVDSQVTMMFWYRQQPGQSLTLIATANQGSEATYESGFVIDKFPISRPNLTFSTLTVSNMSPEDSSIYLCSVEDRYTEAFFGQGTRLTVV.

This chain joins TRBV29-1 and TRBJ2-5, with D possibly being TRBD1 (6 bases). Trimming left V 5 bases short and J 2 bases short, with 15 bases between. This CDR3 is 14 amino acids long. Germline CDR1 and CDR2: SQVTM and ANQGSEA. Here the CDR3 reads CSVLNRDTQETQYF. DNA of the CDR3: TGCAGCGTTCTCAACCGGGACACTCAAGAGACCCAGTACTTC.

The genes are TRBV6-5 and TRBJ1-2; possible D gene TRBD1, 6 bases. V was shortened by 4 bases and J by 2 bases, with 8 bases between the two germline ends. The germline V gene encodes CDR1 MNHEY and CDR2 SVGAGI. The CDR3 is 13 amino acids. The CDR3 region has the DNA TGTGCCAGCAGTTTCCAGGGGAACTATGGCTACACCTTC. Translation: CASSFQGNYGYTF.

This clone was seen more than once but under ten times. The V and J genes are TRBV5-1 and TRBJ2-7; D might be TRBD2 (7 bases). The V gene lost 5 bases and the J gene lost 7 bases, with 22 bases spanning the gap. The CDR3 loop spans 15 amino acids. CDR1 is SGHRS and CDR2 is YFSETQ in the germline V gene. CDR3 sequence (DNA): TGCGCCAGCAGTCCTCAAACAGGGAGGGCGCGAGAGCAGTACTTC. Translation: CASSPQTGRAREQYF.

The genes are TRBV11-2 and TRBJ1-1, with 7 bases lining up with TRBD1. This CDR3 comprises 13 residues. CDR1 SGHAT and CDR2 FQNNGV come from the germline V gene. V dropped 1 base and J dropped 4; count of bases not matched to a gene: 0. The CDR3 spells CASSLAGGTEAFF. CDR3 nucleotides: TGTGCCAGCAGCTTAGCAGGGGGCACTGAAGCTTTCTTT.

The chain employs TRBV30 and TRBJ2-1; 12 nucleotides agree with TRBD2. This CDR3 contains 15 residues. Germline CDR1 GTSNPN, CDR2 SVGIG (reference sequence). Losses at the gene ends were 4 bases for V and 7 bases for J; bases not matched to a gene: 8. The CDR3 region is CAWNLAGGPRNEQFF. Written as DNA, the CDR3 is TGTGCCTGGAATCTAGCGGGGGGGCCTCGGAATGAGCAGTTCTTC.

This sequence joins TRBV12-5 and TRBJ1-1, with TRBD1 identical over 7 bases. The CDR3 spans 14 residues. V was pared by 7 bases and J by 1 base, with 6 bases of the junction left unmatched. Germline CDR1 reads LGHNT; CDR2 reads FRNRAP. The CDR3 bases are TGTGCTAGTGCCCCCCGGACAGGGAACACTGAAGCTTTCTTT. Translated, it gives CASAPRTGNTEAFF. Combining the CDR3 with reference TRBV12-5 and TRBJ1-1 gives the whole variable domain DARVTQTPRHKVTEMGQEVTMRCQPILGHNTVFWYRQTMMQGLELLAYFRNRAPLDDSGMPKDRFSAEMPDATLATLKIQPSEPRDSAVYFCASAPRTGNTEAFFGQGTRLTVV.

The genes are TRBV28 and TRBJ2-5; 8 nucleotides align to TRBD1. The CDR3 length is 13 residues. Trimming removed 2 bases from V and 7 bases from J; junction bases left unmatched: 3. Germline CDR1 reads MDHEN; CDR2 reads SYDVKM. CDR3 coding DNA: TGTGCCAGCAGTTTACCTGACAGGGGGACCCAGTACTTC. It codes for CASSLPDRGTQYF.

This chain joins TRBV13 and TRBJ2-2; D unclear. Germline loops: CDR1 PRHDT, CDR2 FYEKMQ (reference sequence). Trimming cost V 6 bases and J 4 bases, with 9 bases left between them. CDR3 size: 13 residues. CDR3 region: CASSYGVTGELFF. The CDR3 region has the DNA TGTGCCAGCAGTTATGGAGTCACCGGGGAGCTGTTTTTT.

The CDR3 loop is CASSPTGSGSGLYNEQFF. CDR3 bases: TGCGCCAGCAGCCCCACTGGTTCGGGTAGCGGACTATACAATGAGCAGTTCTTC. The J gene is TRBJ2-1, the V gene TRBV4-3; D is perhaps TRBD2 (6 bases). CDR1 is LGHNA, CDR2 YSLEER, per germline. Deletions cut 4 bases from V and 4 bases from J, with 23 bases between. CDR3 length equals 18 residues.